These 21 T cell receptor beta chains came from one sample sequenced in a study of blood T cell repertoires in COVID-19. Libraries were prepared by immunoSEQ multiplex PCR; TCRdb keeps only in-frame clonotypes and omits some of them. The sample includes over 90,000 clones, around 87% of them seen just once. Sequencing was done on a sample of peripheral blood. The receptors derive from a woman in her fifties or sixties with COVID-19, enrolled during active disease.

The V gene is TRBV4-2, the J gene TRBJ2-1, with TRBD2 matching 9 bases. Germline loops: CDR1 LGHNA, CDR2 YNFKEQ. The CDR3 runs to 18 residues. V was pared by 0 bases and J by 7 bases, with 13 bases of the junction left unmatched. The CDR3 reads CASSQDAGGTAGSNEQFF. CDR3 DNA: TGTGCCAGCAGCCAAGATGCGGGGGGGACTGCCGGGTCGAATGAGCAGTTCTTC.

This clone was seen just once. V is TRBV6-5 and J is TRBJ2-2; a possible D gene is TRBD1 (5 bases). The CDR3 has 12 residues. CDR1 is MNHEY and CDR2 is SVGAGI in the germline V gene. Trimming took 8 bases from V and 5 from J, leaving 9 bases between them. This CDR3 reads CASGAVTGELFF. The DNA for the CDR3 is TGTGCCAGCGGGGCGGTGACCGGGGAGCTGTTTTTT.

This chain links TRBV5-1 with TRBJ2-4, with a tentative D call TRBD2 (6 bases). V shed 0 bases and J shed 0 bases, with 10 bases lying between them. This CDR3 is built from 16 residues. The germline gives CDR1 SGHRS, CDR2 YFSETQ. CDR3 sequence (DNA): TGCGCCAGCAGCTTGGTGGAGGGACTAGCCAAAAACATTCAGTACTTC. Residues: CASSLVEGLAKNIQYF.

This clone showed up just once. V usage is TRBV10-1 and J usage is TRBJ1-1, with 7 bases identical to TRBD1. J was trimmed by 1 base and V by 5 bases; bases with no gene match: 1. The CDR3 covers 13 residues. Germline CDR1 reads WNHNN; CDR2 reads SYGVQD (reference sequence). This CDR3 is CASSRDRNTEAFF. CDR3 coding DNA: TGCGCCAGCAGTCGGGACAGGAACACTGAAGCTTTCTTT.

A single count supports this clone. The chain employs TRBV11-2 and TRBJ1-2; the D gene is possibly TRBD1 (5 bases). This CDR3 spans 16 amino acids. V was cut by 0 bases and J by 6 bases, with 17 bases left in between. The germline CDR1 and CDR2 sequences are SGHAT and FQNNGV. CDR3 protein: CASSLDRVQARDGYTF. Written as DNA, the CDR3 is TGTGCCAGCAGCTTAGATAGGGTACAGGCACGGGATGGCTACACCTTC.

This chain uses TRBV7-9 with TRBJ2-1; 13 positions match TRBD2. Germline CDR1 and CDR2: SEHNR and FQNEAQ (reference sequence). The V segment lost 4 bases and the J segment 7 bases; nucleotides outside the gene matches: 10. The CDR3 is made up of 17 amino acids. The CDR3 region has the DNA TGTGCCAGCAGCTACCCAATCACTAGCGGGGGGGAAAATGAGCAGTTCTTC. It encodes CASSYPITSGGENEQFF.

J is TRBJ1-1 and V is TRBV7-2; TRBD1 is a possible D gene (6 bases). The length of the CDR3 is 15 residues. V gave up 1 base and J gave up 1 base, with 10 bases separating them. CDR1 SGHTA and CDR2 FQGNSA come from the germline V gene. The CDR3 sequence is CASSLVARGNTEAFF. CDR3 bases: TGTGCCAGCAGCTTAGTGGCCAGGGGGAACACTGAAGCTTTCTTT.

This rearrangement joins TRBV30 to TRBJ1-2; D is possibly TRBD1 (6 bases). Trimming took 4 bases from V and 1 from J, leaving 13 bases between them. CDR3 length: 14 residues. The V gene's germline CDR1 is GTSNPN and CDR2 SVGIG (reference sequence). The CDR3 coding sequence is TGTGCCTGGATGTCTCAGGGGATTAACTATGGCTACACCTTC. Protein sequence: CAWMSQGINYGYTF.

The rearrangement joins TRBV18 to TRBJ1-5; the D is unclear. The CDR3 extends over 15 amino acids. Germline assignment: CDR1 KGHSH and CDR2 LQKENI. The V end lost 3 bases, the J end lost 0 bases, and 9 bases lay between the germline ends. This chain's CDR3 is CASSPEVVSNQPQHF. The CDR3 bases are TGTGCCAGCTCACCGGAGGTTGTTAGCAATCAGCCCCAGCATTTT.

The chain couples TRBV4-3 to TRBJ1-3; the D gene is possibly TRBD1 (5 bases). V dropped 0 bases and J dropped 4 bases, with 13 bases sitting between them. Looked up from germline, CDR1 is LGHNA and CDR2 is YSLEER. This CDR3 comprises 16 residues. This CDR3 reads CASSQDLGGAGNTIYF. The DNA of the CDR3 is TGCGCCAGCAGCCAAGACTTGGGGGGTGCGGGAAACACCATATATTTT.

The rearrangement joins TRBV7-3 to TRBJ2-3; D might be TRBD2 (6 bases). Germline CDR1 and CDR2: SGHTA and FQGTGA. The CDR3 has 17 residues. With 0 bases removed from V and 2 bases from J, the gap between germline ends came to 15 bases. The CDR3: CASSLTGLAIYTDTQYF. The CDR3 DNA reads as TGTGCCAGCAGCTTAACAGGGCTAGCGATATACACAGATACGCAGTATTTT. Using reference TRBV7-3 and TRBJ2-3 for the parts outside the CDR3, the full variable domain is GAGVSQTPSNKVTEKGKYVELRCDPISGHTALYWYRQSLGQGPEFLIYFQGTGAADDSGLPNDRFFAVRPEGSVSTLKIQRTERGDSAVYLCASSLTGLAIYTDTQYFGPGTRLTVL.

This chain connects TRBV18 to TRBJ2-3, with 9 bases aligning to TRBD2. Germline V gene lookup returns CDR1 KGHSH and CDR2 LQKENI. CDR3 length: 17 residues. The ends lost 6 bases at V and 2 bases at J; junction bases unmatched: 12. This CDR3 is CASSPQEVAGVTDTQYF. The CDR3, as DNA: TGTGCCAGCTCCCCGCAAGAGGTAGCGGGGGTCACAGATACGCAGTATTTT.

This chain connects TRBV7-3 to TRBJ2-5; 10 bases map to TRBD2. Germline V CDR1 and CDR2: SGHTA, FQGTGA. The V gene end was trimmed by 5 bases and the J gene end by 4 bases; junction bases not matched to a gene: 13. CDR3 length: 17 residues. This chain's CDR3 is CASSQRSAGGPGETQYF. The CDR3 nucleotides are TGTGCCAGCAGCCAACGCTCAGCGGGGGGGCCGGGAGAGACCCAGTACTTC.

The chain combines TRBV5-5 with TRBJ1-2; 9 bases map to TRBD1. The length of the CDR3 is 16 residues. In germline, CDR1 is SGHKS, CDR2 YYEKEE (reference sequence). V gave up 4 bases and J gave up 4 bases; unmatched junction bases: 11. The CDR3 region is CASSPTGTGTIYGYTF. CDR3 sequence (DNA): TGTGCCAGCAGCCCGACCGGGACAGGGACGATCTATGGCTACACCTTC.

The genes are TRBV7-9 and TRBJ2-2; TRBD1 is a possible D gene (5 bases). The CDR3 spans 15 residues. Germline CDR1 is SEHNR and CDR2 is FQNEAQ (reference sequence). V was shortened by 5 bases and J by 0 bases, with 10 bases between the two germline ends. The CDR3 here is CASSGGAANTGELFF. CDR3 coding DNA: TGTGCCAGCAGCGGTGGGGCGGCGAACACCGGGGAGCTGTTTTTT. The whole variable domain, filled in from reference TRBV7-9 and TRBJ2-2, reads DTGVSQNPRHKITKRGQNVTFRCDPISEHNRLYWYRQTLGQGPEFLTYFQNEAQLEKSRLLSDRFSAERPKGSFSTLEIQRTEQGDSAMYLCASSGGAANTGELFFGEGSRLTVL.

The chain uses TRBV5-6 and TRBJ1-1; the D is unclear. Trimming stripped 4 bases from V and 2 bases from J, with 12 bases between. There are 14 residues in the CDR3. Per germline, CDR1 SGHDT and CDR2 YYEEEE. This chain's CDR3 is CASSKIDKNTEAFF. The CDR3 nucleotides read TGTGCCAGCAGCAAGATTGACAAAAACACTGAAGCTTTCTTT.

This CDR3 is CASSLTGFHLHF. In DNA form, the CDR3 reads TGTGCCAGCAGTCTAACAGGGTTTCACCTCCACTTT. J is TRBJ1-6 and V is TRBV7-9; tentative D call: TRBD1 (6 bases). Germline CDR1 reads SEHNR; CDR2 reads FQNEAQ (reference sequence). The CDR3 totals 12 residues. Trimming pared 6 bases from V and 15 bases from J, leaving 15 bases between.

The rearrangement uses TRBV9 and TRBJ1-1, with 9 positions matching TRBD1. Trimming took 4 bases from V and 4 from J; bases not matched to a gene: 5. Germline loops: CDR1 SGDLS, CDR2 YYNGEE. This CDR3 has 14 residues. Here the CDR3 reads CASSLQGAGTEAFF. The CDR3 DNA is TGTGCCAGCAGCCTACAGGGGGCGGGCACTGAAGCTTTCTTT.

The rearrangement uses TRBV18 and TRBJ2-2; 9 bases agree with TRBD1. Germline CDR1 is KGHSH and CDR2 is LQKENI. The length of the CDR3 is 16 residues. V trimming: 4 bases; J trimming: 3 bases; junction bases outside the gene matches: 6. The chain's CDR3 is CASSLPQGADTGELFF. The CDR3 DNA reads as TGTGCCAGCTCACTCCCACAGGGGGCGGACACCGGGGAGCTGTTTTTT.

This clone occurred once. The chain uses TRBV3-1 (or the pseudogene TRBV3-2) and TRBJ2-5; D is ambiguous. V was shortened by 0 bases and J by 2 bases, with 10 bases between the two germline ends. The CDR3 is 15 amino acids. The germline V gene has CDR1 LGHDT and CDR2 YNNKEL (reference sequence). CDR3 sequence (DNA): TGTGCCAGCAGCCAAGAATGGTCAGAACAAGAGACCCAGTACTTC. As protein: CASSQEWSEQETQYF.

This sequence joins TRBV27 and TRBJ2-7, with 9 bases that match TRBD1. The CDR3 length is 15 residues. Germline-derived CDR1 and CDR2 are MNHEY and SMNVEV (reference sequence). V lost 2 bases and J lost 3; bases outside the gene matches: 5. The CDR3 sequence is CASSLRWTGDYEQYF. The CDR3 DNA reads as TGTGCCAGCAGTTTAAGATGGACAGGGGACTACGAGCAGTACTTC.